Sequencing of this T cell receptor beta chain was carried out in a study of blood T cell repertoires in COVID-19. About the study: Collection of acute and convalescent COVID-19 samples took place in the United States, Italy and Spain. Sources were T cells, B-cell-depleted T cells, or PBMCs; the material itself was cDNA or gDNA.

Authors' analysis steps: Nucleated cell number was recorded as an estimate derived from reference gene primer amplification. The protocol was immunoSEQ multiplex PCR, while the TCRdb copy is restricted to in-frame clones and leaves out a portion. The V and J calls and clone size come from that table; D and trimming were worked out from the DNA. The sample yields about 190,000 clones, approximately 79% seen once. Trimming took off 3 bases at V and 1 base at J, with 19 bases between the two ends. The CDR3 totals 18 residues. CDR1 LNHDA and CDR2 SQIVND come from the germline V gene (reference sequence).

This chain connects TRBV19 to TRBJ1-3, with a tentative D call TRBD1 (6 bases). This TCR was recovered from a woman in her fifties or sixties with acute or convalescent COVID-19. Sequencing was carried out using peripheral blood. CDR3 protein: CASSIKGIQGTSGNTIYF. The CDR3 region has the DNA TGTGCCAGTAGTATTAAAGGGATACAGGGCACGTCTGGAAACACCATATATTTT.